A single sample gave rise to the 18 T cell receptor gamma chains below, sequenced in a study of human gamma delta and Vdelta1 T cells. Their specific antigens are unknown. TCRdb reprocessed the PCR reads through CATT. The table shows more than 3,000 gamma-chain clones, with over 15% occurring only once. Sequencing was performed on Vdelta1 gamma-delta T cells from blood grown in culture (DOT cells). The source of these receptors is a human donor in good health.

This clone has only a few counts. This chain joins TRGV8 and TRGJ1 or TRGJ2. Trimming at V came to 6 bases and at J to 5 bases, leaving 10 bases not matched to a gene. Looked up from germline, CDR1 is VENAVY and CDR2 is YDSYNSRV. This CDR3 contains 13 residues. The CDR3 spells CATWLFGDYKKLF. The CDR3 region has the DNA TGTGCCACCTGGCTCTTCGGGGATTATAAGAAACTCTTT.

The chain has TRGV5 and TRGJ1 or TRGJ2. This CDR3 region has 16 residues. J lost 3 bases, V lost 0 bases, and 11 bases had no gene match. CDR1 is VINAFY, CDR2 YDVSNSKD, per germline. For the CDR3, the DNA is TGTGCCACCTGGGACAGGCCCCTTCCCTCTTATTATAAGAAACTCTTT. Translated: CATWDRPLPSYYKKLF.

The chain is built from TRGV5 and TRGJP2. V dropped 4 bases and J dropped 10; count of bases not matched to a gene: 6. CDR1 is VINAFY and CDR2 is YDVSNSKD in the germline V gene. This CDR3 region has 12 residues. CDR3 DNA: TGTGCCACCTGGGAAGGCCTTTGGATCAAGACGTTT. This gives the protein CATWEGLWIKTF.

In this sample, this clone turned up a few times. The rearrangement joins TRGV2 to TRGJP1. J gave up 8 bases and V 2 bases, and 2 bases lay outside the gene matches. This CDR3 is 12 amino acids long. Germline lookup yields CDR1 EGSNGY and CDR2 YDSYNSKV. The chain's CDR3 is CATWDVGWFKIF. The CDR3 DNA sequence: TGTGCCACCTGGGACGTCGGTTGGTTCAAGATATTT.

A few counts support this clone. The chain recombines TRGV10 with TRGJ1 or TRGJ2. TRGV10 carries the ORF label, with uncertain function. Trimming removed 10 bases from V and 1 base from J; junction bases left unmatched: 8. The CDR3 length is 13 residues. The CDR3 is CAAYPPNYYKKLF. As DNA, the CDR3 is TGTGCTGCGTACCCCCCCAATTATTATAAGAAACTCTTT.

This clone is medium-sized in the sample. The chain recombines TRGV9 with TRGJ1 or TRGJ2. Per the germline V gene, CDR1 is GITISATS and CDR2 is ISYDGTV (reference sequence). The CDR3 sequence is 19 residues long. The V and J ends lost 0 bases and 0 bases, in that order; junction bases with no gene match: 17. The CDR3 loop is CALWEVLAARHANYYKKLF. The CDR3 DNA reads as TGTGCCTTGTGGGAGGTGCTTGCGGCAAGACACGCGAATTATTATAAGAAACTCTTT.

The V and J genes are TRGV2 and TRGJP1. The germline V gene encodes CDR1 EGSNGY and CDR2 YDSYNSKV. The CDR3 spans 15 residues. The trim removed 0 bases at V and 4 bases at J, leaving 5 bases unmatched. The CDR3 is CATWDGLGTGWFKIF. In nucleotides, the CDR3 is TGTGCCACCTGGGACGGGCTTGGCACTGGTTGGTTCAAGATATTT.

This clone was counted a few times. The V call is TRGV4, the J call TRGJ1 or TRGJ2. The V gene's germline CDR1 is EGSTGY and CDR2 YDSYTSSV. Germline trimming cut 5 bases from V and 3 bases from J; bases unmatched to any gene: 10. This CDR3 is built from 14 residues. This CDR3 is CATWGGGFYYKKLF. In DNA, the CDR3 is TGTGCCACCTGGGGGGGGGGATTTTATTATAAGAAACTCTTT.

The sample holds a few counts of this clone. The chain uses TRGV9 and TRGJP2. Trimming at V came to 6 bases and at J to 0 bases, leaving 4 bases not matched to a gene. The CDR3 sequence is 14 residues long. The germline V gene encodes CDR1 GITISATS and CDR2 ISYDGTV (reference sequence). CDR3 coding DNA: TGTGCCTTGTGGTTTTATAGTAGTGATTGGATCAAGACGTTT. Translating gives CALWFYSSDWIKTF.

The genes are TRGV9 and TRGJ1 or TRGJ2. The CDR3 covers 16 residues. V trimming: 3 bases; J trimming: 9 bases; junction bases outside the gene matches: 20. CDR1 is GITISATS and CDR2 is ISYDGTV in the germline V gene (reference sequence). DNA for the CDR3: TGTGCCTTGTGGGAGTTAGCCCCCGTACTTAGGAGTAAGAAACTCTTT. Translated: CALWELAPVLRSKKLF.

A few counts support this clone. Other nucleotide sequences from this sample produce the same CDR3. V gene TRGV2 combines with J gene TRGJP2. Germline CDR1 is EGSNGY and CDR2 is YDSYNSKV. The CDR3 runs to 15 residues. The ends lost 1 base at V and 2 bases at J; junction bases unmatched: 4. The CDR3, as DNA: TGTGCCACCTGGGACGGCCCCAGTAGTGATTGGATCAAGACGTTT. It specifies CATWDGPSSDWIKTF.

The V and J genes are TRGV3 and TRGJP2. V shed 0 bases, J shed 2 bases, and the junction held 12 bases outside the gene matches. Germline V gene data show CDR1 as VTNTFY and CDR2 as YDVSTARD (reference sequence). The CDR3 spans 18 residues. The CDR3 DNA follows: TGTGCCACCTGGGACAGGCCTACCCTGGGAAGTAGTGATTGGATCAAGACGTTT. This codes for CATWDRPTLGSSDWIKTF.

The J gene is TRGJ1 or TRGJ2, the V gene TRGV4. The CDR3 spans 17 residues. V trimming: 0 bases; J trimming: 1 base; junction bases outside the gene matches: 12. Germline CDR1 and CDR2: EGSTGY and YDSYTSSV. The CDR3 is CATWDGLYRCNYYKKLF. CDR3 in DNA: TGTGCCACCTGGGATGGGCTCTACCGTTGTAATTATTATAAGAAACTCTTT.

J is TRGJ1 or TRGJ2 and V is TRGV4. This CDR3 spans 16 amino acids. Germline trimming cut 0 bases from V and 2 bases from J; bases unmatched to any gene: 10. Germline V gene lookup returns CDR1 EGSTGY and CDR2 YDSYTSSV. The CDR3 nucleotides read TGTGCCACCTGGGATGGGCCCCTTTACCATTATTATAAGAAACTCTTT. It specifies CATWDGPLYHYYKKLF.

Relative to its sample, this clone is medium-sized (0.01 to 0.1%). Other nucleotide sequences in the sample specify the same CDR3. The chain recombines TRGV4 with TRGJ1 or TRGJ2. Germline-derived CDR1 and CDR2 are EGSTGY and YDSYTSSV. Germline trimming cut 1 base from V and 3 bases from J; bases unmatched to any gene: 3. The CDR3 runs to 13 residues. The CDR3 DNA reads TGTGCCACCTGGGATGGCCCTTATTATAAGAAACTCTTT. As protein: CATWDGPYYKKLF.

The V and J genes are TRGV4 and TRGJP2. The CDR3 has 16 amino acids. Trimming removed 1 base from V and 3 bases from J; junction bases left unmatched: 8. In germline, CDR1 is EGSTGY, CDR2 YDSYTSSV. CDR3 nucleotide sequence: TGTGCCACCTGGGATGGCTCCGTGGGTAGTGATTGGATCAAGACGTTT. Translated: CATWDGSVGSDWIKTF.

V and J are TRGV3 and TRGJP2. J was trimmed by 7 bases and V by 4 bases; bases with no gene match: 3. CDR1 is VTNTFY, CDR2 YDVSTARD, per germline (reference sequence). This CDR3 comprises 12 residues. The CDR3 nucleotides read TGTGCCACCTGGGAGGCTGATTGGATCAAGACGTTT. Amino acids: CATWEADWIKTF.

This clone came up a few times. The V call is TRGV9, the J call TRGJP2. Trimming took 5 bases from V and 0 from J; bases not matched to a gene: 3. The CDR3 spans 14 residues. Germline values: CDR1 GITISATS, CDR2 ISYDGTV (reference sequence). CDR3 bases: TGTGCCTTGTGGGTATATAGTAGTGATTGGATCAAGACGTTT. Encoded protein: CALWVYSSDWIKTF.